The 25 T cell receptor beta chains reported below all come from one sample, sequenced in a study of T cell responses to AZD1222 COVID-19 vaccine. The method was immunoSEQ multiplex PCR; TCRdb's version includes in-frame clones alone and lacks a portion of them. The table shows approximately 200,000 clones, with approximately 86% occurring only once. Material: peripheral blood, obtained on day 0 of AZD1222 vaccination. Receptor source: an adult in good health.

This chain joins TRBV6-1 and TRBJ1-2; the match to TRBD1 covers 9 bases. Germline V gene sequence: CDR1 MNHNS, CDR2 SASEGT. V gave up 3 bases and J gave up 4 bases; unmatched junction bases: 0. The CDR3 is made up of 13 amino acids. CDR3 protein: CASSETGGYGYTF. In DNA form, the CDR3 reads TGTGCCAGCAGTGAGACAGGGGGCTATGGCTACACCTTC.

The rearrangement joins TRBV5-5 to TRBJ2-7; weak D call: TRBD1 (5 bases). The CDR3 is 17 residues long. The V gene's germline CDR1 is SGHKS and CDR2 YYEKEE (reference sequence). V was clipped by 4 bases and J by 0 bases, with 20 bases between them. CDR3 loop: CASSPRSWTHNSYEQYF. The CDR3 DNA follows: TGTGCCAGCAGCCCCCGAAGCTGGACACACAACTCCTACGAGCAGTACTTC.

V is TRBV11-3 and J is TRBJ2-3; D may be TRBD2 (7 bases). From germline, CDR1 is SGHNT and CDR2 YENEEA. V was clipped by 1 base and J by 4 bases, with 15 bases between them. There are 16 residues in the CDR3. The CDR3 protein is CASSLGAGHGPDTQYF. In nucleotides, the CDR3 is TGTGCCAGCAGCTTAGGAGCGGGACACGGCCCAGATACGCAGTATTTT.

CDR3 sequence: CASSYSQDPNTGELFF. CDR3 DNA sequence: TGTGCCAGCAGTTACTCCCAGGACCCTAACACCGGGGAGCTGTTTTTT. The rearrangement joins TRBV6-2 or TRBV6-3 to TRBJ2-2; no reliable D call. Trimming cost V 0 bases and J 2 bases, with 10 bases left between them. Looked up from germline, CDR1 is MNHEY and CDR2 is SVGEGT. This CDR3 spans 16 amino acids.

This chain joins TRBV6-6 and TRBJ1-5, with a possible D match to TRBD1 (6 bases). The CDR3 has 13 amino acids. Germline V lookup: CDR1 MNHNY, CDR2 SVGAGI (reference sequence). V was clipped by 5 bases and J by 5 bases, with 10 bases between them. The CDR3 DNA reads as TGTGCCAGCAGTCCTTACAGGGATCAGCCCCAGCATTTT. Translating gives CASSPYRDQPQHF.

The chain carries TRBV6-4 and TRBJ1-3, with D possibly TRBD1 on 5 matching bases. V was clipped by 1 base and J by 4 bases, with 8 bases between them. CDR3 length: 14 amino acids. The V gene's germline CDR1 is MRHNA and CDR2 SNTAGT. The CDR3 DNA sequence: TGTGCCAGCAGTGACTGGGGACGGGGAAACACCATATATTTT. Its protein product is CASSDWGRGNTIYF.

The V gene is TRBV2, the J gene TRBJ1-4; TRBD1 might be the D (5 bases). The V end lost 2 bases, the J end lost 0 bases, and 10 bases lay between the germline ends. Germline CDR1 SNHLY, CDR2 FYNNEI. This CDR3 contains 16 residues. The DNA for the CDR3 is TGTGCCAGCAGTGAAATGGGGGTCGCAACTAATGAAAAACTGTTTTTT. Translated, it gives CASSEMGVATNEKLFF. Drawing the rest from reference TRBV2 and TRBJ1-4, the complete variable domain is EPEVTQTPSHQVTQMGQEVILRCVPISNHLYFYWYRQILGQKVEFLVSFYNNEISEKSEIFDDQFSVERPDGSNFTLKIRSTKLEDSAMYFCASSEMGVATNEKLFFGSGTQLSVL.

The rearrangement uses TRBV27 and TRBJ1-2; TRBD1 matches at 8 bases. This CDR3 comprises 13 residues. CDR1 and CDR2 from the germline V gene are MNHEY and SMNVEV (reference sequence). With 5 bases clipped from V and 8 bases from J, the junction kept 7 bases outside the gene matches. The CDR3 DNA sequence: TGTGCCAGCAGTCCCAGGACAGGGCTGGGCTACACCTTC. Its protein is CASSPRTGLGYTF.

The chain is built from TRBV5-1 and TRBJ1-1; D gene ambiguous. CDR3 length: 14 amino acids. V lost 0 bases and J lost 4, with 10 bases in between. Germline V gives CDR1 SGHRS, CDR2 YFSETQ. CDR3 coding DNA: TGCGCCAGCAGCTTGGAACGGATTGGCACTGAAGCTTTCTTT. This encodes CASSLERIGTEAFF.

The J gene is TRBJ2-2, the V gene TRBV6-5, with a weak D call TRBD1 (5 bases). Between the trimmed V and J ends, which lost 6 bases and 1 base, there was a span of 9 bases. The CDR3 has 14 residues. Germline CDR1 is MNHEY and CDR2 is SVGAGI. The CDR3 is CASRRQGNTGELFF. DNA of the CDR3: TGTGCCAGCAGGAGGCAGGGGAACACCGGGGAGCTGTTTTTT.

V gene TRBV5-1 combines with J gene TRBJ2-5; D is ambiguous. Germline V lookup: CDR1 SGHRS, CDR2 YFSETQ. This CDR3 region has 11 residues. V gave up 4 bases and J gave up 4 bases, with 5 bases separating them. CDR3 sequence: CASSQRETQYF. The CDR3 DNA reads TGCGCCAGCAGCCAGAGAGAGACCCAGTACTTC. Looking up the rest from reference TRBV5-1 and TRBJ2-5 gives the full variable domain: KAGVTQTPRYLIKTRGQQVTLSCSPISGHRSVSWYQQTPGQGLQFLFEYFSETQRNKGNFPGRFSGRQFSNSRSEMNVSTLELGDSALYLCASSQRETQYFGPGTRLLVL.

This clone has a single count. The chain couples TRBV5-1 to TRBJ1-1; D perhaps matches TRBD1 (5 bases). CDR1 is SGHRS, CDR2 YFSETQ, per germline. The CDR3 covers 11 residues. With 7 bases removed from V and 1 base from J, the gap between germline ends came to 5 bases. The CDR3 spells CASDRNTEAFF. The CDR3, as DNA: TGCGCCAGCGACAGGAACACTGAAGCTTTCTTT.

This clone was observed a single time. J is TRBJ2-1 and V is TRBV4-2; TRBD2 might be the D (5 bases). The CDR3 has 14 residues. Germline values: CDR1 LGHNA, CDR2 YNFKEQ. V was pared by 6 bases and J by 2 bases, with 11 bases between. CDR3 DNA: TGTGCCAGCAGAGACCCGGGGACCTACAATGAGCAGTTCTTC. Its protein is CASRDPGTYNEQFF.

The rearrangement links TRBV6-4 to TRBJ1-2; no clear D gene. V was shortened by 0 bases and J by 7 bases, with 9 bases between the two germline ends. Per the germline V gene, CDR1 is MRHNA and CDR2 is SNTAGT. The CDR3 totals 13 residues. The CDR3 coding sequence is TGTGCCAGCAGTGACTCGGTGATGGGTGGCTACACCTTC. Its protein is CASSDSVMGGYTF.

The V gene is TRBV7-6, the J gene TRBJ1-2; no definite D call. The CDR3 is made up of 16 amino acids. Looked up from germline, CDR1 is SGHVS and CDR2 is FNYEAQ. With 5 bases removed from V and 3 bases from J, the gap between germline ends came to 19 bases. The CDR3 nucleotides read TGTGCCAGCAGCCCCCGGACCAGTGGGGTTTACTATGGCTACACCTTC. Its protein is CASSPRTSGVYYGYTF.

The genes are TRBV30 and TRBJ1-1; D uncertain. There are 15 residues in the CDR3. Per germline, CDR1 GTSNPN and CDR2 SVGIG (reference sequence). V shed 0 bases and J shed 2 bases, with 13 bases lying between them. This chain's CDR3 is CAWSVLLGSNTEAFF. In DNA, the CDR3 is TGTGCCTGGAGTGTACTTTTGGGGAGTAACACTGAAGCTTTCTTT.

The chain carries TRBV10-3 and TRBJ1-5, with D perhaps matching TRBD1 (5 bases). Germline CDR1 and CDR2: ENHRY and SYGVKD. Trimming shortened V by 3 bases and J by 4 bases, and 10 bases separated the two germline ends. This CDR3 is 14 amino acids long. In DNA form, the CDR3 reads TGTGCCATCAGTGAAGCGGGGGGGAATCAGCCCCAGCATTTT. It is translated as CAISEAGGNQPQHF.

This clone has a single count. This rearrangement joins TRBV2 to TRBJ2-7; D perhaps matches TRBD2 (5 bases). Germline V gene sequence: CDR1 SNHLY, CDR2 FYNNEI. The CDR3 loop spans 13 amino acids. Deletions cut 8 bases from V and 1 base from J, with 12 bases between. The CDR3 DNA reads TGTGCCAGCGACGGCGGGCTTTCCTACGAGCAGTACTTC. Its translation is CASDGGLSYEQYF.

In DNA, the CDR3 is TGTGCCAGTAGTATGGGGCGTGCGACTAACTATGGCTACACCTTC. Amino acid sequence: CASSMGRATNYGYTF. The V call is TRBV19, the J call TRBJ1-2; TRBD1 is a possible D gene (5 bases). The CDR3 consists of 15 residues. The germline CDR1 and CDR2 sequences are LNHDA and SQIVND (reference sequence). V shed 3 bases and J shed 0 bases, with 11 bases lying between them. The variable domain in full, completed from reference TRBV19 and TRBJ1-2, reads DGGITQSPKYLFRKEGQNVTLSCEQNLNHDAMYWYRQDPGQGLRLIYYSQIVNDFQKGDIAEGYSVSREKKESFPLTVTSAQKNPTAFYLCASSMGRATNYGYTFGSGTRLTVV.

V usage is TRBV11-3 and J usage is TRBJ2-2; no firm D call. The germline gives CDR1 SGHNT, CDR2 YENEEA. The V gene lost 5 bases and the J gene lost 6 bases, with 13 bases spanning the gap. This CDR3 comprises 14 residues. The CDR3, as DNA: TGTGCCAGCAGCCCTGAGCCCAGCGCCGGGGAGCTGTTTTTT. Its protein is CASSPEPSAGELFF. The full variable domain, in which reference TRBV11-3 and TRBJ2-2 provide the parts outside the CDR3, is EAGVVQSPRYKIIEKKQPVAFWCNPISGHNTLYWYLQNLGQGPELLIRYENEEAVDDSQLPKDRFSAERLKGVDSTLKIQPAELGDSAVYLCASSPEPSAGELFFGEGSRLTVL.

The chain couples TRBV28 to TRBJ1-5; 7 bases agree with TRBD1. CDR3 size: 14 residues. The J segment lost 7 bases and the V segment lost 6 bases, leaving 9 bases of the junction unmatched. CDR1 and CDR2 from the germline V gene are MDHEN and SYDVKM. CDR3 sequence: CASRPGTVGQPQHF. Written as DNA, the CDR3 is TGTGCCAGCAGGCCCGGGACAGTGGGACAGCCCCAGCATTTT. Variable domain in full (rest from reference TRBV28 and TRBJ1-5): DVKVTQSSRYLVKRTGEKVFLECVQDMDHENMFWYRQDPGLGLRLIYFSYDVKMKEKGDIPEGYSVSREKKERFSLILESASTNQTSMYLCASRPGTVGQPQHFGDGTRLSIL.

This rearrangement joins TRBV5-1 to TRBJ1-5; unclear D gene. Trimming stripped 0 bases from V and 8 bases from J, with 9 bases between. Per germline, CDR1 SGHRS and CDR2 YFSETQ. The CDR3 spans 13 residues. CDR3 nucleotides: TGCGCCAGCAGCTTGGGGGCCGGAGAGCCCCAGCATTTT. Its protein product is CASSLGAGEPQHF.

This sequence joins TRBV19 and TRBJ1-1; D perhaps matches TRBD1 (6 bases). The V gene lost 6 bases and the J gene lost 5 bases, with 13 bases spanning the gap. This CDR3 comprises 13 residues. Germline CDR1 and CDR2: LNHDA and SQIVND (reference sequence). CDR3 residues: CASSMRGSTEAFF. CDR3 sequence (DNA): TGTGCCAGTAGCATGAGGGGGAGTACTGAAGCTTTCTTT.

The chain couples TRBV5-4 to TRBJ1-1; maybe TRBD1 (6 bases). CDR3 length equals 12 residues. From germline, CDR1 is SGHNT and CDR2 YYREEE (reference sequence). The germline V and J ends were trimmed by 4 bases and 10 bases, with 14 bases remaining between them. The CDR3 DNA is TGTGCCAGCAGCGGAGGGGGGGCTGGAGCTTTCTTT. Residues: CASSGGGAGAFF.

The chain has TRBV12-3 or TRBV12-4 and TRBJ2-1; D gene uncertain. V lost 6 bases, J lost 6 bases, and 9 bases lay in between. This CDR3 spans 12 amino acids. Written as DNA, the CDR3 is TGTGCCAGCAGACGATTAGTCAATGAGCAGTTCTTC. Translating gives CASRRLVNEQFF.